One and the same sample provided the 27 T cell receptor beta chains below, sequenced in a study of T cell clones after liver transplantation. Profiling relied on immunoSEQ multiplex PCR, and the TCRdb table lists in-frame clones only, not all of them. Here the sample spans about 45,000 clones, roughly 84% being singletons. Source: CD4+ T cells from blood, taken 24 months after liver transplant. The receptors derive from a human patient who received a liver transplant. Some T cells may have originated in the graft donor.

V usage is TRBV2 and J usage is TRBJ1-4; D is unclear. This CDR3 has 12 amino acids. CDR1 is SNHLY, CDR2 FYNNEI, per germline. The V gene lost 6 bases and the J gene lost 8 bases, with 10 bases spanning the gap. CDR3 coding DNA: TGTGCCAGCAGGGTCGAAAGGGAAAAACTGTTTTTT. Translating it yields CASRVEREKLFF.

This clone was detected once. The chain joins TRBV18 to TRBJ2-7, with 7 bases identical to TRBD1. With 3 bases clipped from V and 7 bases from J, the junction kept 15 bases outside the gene matches. The CDR3 has 16 amino acids. Germline assignment: CDR1 KGHSH and CDR2 LQKENI. CDR3 in amino acids: CASSPHSQPRGREQYF. The DNA of the CDR3 is TGTGCCAGCTCACCGCACTCTCAGCCCAGGGGGAGAGAGCAGTACTTC.

This clone was seen once. V gene TRBV4-1 combines with J gene TRBJ2-5, with D perhaps TRBD1 or TRBD2 (5 bases each). Germline V lookup: CDR1 MGHRA, CDR2 YSYEKL. The V and J ends lost 0 bases and 4 bases respectively, with 12 bases between them. The length of the CDR3 is 15 residues. The CDR3 DNA reads as TGCGCCAGCAGCCAAGATCTAGGGACCTTAGAGACCCAGTACTTC. Translated, it gives CASSQDLGTLETQYF.

The chain recombines TRBV5-1 with TRBJ1-3; 10 nucleotides line up with TRBD1. J was trimmed by 2 bases and V by 1 base; bases with no gene match: 3. The length of the CDR3 is 16 residues. Germline V gives CDR1 SGHRS, CDR2 YFSETQ. The CDR3 protein is CASSLYGTGAGNTIYF. The CDR3 DNA reads as TGCGCCAGCAGCTTGTACGGGACAGGGGCTGGAAACACCATATATTTT.

J is TRBJ2-1 and V is TRBV27; the D gene is possibly TRBD2 (6 bases). Germline V CDR1 and CDR2: MNHEY, SMNVEV (reference sequence). The V end lost 3 bases, the J end lost 2 bases, and 17 bases lay between the germline ends. CDR3 size: 17 residues. The CDR3 spells CASSLTNSGVTYNEQFF. For the CDR3, the DNA is TGTGCCAGCAGTTTGACCAATAGCGGAGTTACCTACAATGAGCAGTTCTTC.

The chain is built from TRBV6-5 and TRBJ2-7; 9 bases line up with TRBD1. CDR3 size: 15 residues. Germline CDR1 MNHEY, CDR2 SVGAGI. Trimming at V came to 2 bases and at J to 6 bases, leaving 8 bases not matched to a gene. In nucleotides, the CDR3 is TGTGCCAGCAGTTACGAACAGGGGGCGACCTCCGAGCAGTACTTC. Amino acid sequence: CASSYEQGATSEQYF.

The chain uses TRBV27 and TRBJ2-7; TRBD1 might be the D (5 bases). The CDR3 length is 14 residues. V lost 1 base and J 2 bases, leaving 9 bases between the germline ends. The V gene's germline CDR1 is MNHEY and CDR2 SMNVEV (reference sequence). The CDR3 nucleotides are TGTGCCAGCAGTTTATGGGGCAGGGCCTACGAGCAGTACTTC. It is translated as CASSLWGRAYEQYF.

The chain couples TRBV10-3 to TRBJ2-5, with TRBD2 as a possible D gene (6 bases). In germline, CDR1 is ENHRY, CDR2 SYGVKD. The CDR3 extends over 14 amino acids. V shed 4 bases and J shed 2 bases, with 11 bases lying between them. The CDR3 protein is CAISVGSGQETQYF. The CDR3 DNA follows: TGTGCCATCAGTGTTGGGAGCGGGCAAGAGACCCAGTACTTC.

This chain uses TRBV4-3 with TRBJ2-7; 8 nucleotides align to TRBD1. J was trimmed by 2 bases and V by 0 bases; bases with no gene match: 6. CDR3 length equals 16 residues. Germline loops: CDR1 LGHNA, CDR2 YSLEER. CDR3 sequence reads: CASSQEWRQGTYEQYF. Here the CDR3 DNA reads TGCGCCAGCAGCCAAGAGTGGAGACAGGGGACCTACGAGCAGTACTTC.

The chain employs TRBV19 and TRBJ1-5; TRBD1 agrees at 9 bases. CDR3 length: 17 amino acids. V shed 3 bases, J shed 2 bases, and the junction held 8 bases outside the gene matches. Germline V gene data show CDR1 as LNHDA and CDR2 as SQIVND (reference sequence). CDR3 sequence reads: CASSILQGALGNQPQHF. The CDR3 DNA sequence: TGTGCCAGTAGTATTTTACAGGGGGCGCTGGGCAATCAGCCCCAGCATTTT.

The chain has TRBV2 and TRBJ2-1; TRBD2 matches 8 bases. Looked up from germline, CDR1 is SNHLY and CDR2 is FYNNEI. V gave up 6 bases and J gave up 4 bases; unmatched junction bases: 8. This CDR3 region has 15 residues. The CDR3 DNA follows: TGTGCCAGCAGCAGGCGGGAGGCCACTTACAATGAGCAGTTCTTC. Translated, it gives CASSRREATYNEQFF.

The chain carries TRBV14 and TRBJ2-2; 9 bases align to TRBD2. This CDR3 is built from 16 residues. Germline-derived CDR1 and CDR2 are SGHDN and FVKESK. With V trimmed by 4 bases and J by 5 bases, 8 bases remained unmatched. The CDR3 reads CASSPLAGLGTGELFF. The CDR3 DNA sequence: TGTGCCAGCAGCCCGCTAGCGGGATTGGGAACCGGGGAGCTGTTTTTT.

This chain connects TRBV2 to TRBJ1-3; D perhaps matches TRBD1 (5 bases). The CDR3 is made up of 15 amino acids. V was trimmed by 3 bases and J by 4 bases, leaving 13 bases between them. From germline, CDR1 is SNHLY and CDR2 FYNNEI. This CDR3 is CASSEEGTAGNTIYF. The DNA for the CDR3 is TGTGCCAGCAGTGAGGAGGGGACTGCAGGAAACACCATATATTTT. Supplemented by reference TRBV2 and TRBJ1-3, the full variable domain reads EPEVTQTPSHQVTQMGQEVILRCVPISNHLYFYWYRQILGQKVEFLVSFYNNEISEKSEIFDDQFSVERPDGSNFTLKIRSTKLEDSAMYFCASSEEGTAGNTIYFGEGSWLTVV.

The J gene is TRBJ1-4, the V gene TRBV9, with 7 bases identical to TRBD1. This CDR3 spans 15 amino acids. Per the germline V gene, CDR1 is SGDLS and CDR2 is YYNGEE. The trim removed 0 bases at V and 8 bases at J, leaving 7 bases unmatched. CDR3: CASSVEQGPKEKLFF. The CDR3 region has the DNA TGTGCCAGCAGCGTAGAACAGGGGCCCAAGGAAAAACTGTTTTTT.

This clone is a singleton in its sample. The chain joins TRBV5-5 to TRBJ2-7, with D perhaps TRBD1 (6 bases). Trimming took 4 bases from V and 4 from J, leaving 15 bases between them. Per germline, CDR1 SGHKS and CDR2 YYEKEE (reference sequence). The CDR3 is 14 residues long. The CDR3 DNA reads as TGTGCCAGCAGCAACCGGGACACGGATTACGAGCAGTACTTC. Its protein is CASSNRDTDYEQYF.

The J gene is TRBJ1-2, the V gene TRBV27; TRBD1 matches at 7 bases. This CDR3 comprises 15 residues. J gave up 4 bases and V 5 bases, and 10 bases lay outside the gene matches. CDR1 is MNHEY, CDR2 SMNVEV, per germline (reference sequence). The CDR3 loop is CASSQRQGTSYGYTF. CDR3 DNA: TGTGCCAGCAGTCAAAGACAGGGTACCTCCTATGGCTACACCTTC.

V and J are TRBV9 and TRBJ2-3; a possible D gene is TRBD2 (6 bases). The germline V and J ends were trimmed by 3 bases and 1 base, with 24 bases remaining between them. The CDR3 spans 19 residues. CDR1 and CDR2 from the germline V gene are SGDLS and YYNGEE. This chain's CDR3 is CASSAPPRREVLGTDTQYF. CDR3 in DNA: TGTGCCAGCAGCGCACCTCCAAGGAGGGAGGTCCTCGGCACAGATACGCAGTATTTT.

This clone was observed a handful of times. The CDR3 spells CASSIDSSPNTEAFF. CDR3 DNA: TGCGCCAGCAGCATCGACAGCAGCCCGAACACTGAAGCTTTCTTT. This chain links TRBV5-1 with TRBJ1-1; a weak D match, TRBD1 (5 bases). There are 15 residues in the CDR3. The V gene lost 4 bases and the J gene lost 1 base, with 14 bases spanning the gap. Germline values: CDR1 SGHRS, CDR2 YFSETQ.

This rearrangement joins TRBV18 to TRBJ1-1; maybe TRBD1 (6 bases). Germline V gene data show CDR1 as KGHSH and CDR2 as LQKENI. The CDR3 is 14 amino acids. The V gene lost 3 bases and the J gene lost 5 bases, with 13 bases spanning the gap. Written as DNA, the CDR3 is TGTGCCAGCTCACCGCAGGGGAAGGGGACTGAAGCTTTCTTT. Amino acids: CASSPQGKGTEAFF.

This rearrangement joins TRBV18 to TRBJ1-1; D unresolved. This CDR3 spans 15 amino acids. Germline V gives CDR1 KGHSH, CDR2 LQKENI. Trimming shortened V by 1 base and J by 0 bases, and 9 bases separated the two germline ends. CDR3 loop: CASSPLGQLNTEAFF. In DNA form, the CDR3 reads TGTGCCAGCTCACCACTAGGCCAGCTGAACACTGAAGCTTTCTTT.

The chain recombines TRBV6-6 with TRBJ1-5; D gene uncertain. Trimming took off 0 bases at V and 7 bases at J, with 4 bases between the two ends. This CDR3 is built from 12 residues. Germline-derived CDR1 and CDR2 are MNHNY and SVGAGI (reference sequence). CDR3 nucleotides: TGTGCCAGCAGTTACTCTGACCAGCCCCAGCATTTT. It encodes CASSYSDQPQHF.

The J gene is TRBJ1-1, the V gene TRBV5-4, with 7 positions matching TRBD1. The CDR3 runs 14 residues. The V segment lost 7 bases and the J segment 1 base; nucleotides outside the gene matches: 7. CDR1 and CDR2 from the germline V gene are SGHNT and YYREEE (reference sequence). The CDR3 loop is CASLGDRANTEAFF. The CDR3 bases are TGTGCCAGCCTCGGCGACAGGGCGAACACTGAAGCTTTCTTT.

The chain joins TRBV9 to TRBJ2-7; TRBD2 matches 10 bases. The ends lost 0 bases at V and 0 bases at J; junction bases unmatched: 0. This CDR3 contains 15 residues. CDR1 is SGDLS, CDR2 YYNGEE, per germline. The DNA for the CDR3 is TGTGCCAGCAGCGTAGGACTAGCGGGCTCCTACGAGCAGTACTTC. Amino acids: CASSVGLAGSYEQYF.

The CDR3 sequence: CASSSTGTGYNEQFF. DNA of the CDR3: TGTGCCAGCAGCTCCACCGGGACTGGCTACAATGAGCAGTTCTTC. The chain combines TRBV5-8 with TRBJ2-1, with D maybe TRBD2 (6 bases). The V gene's germline CDR1 is SGHTS and CDR2 YDEGEE. The CDR3 has 15 amino acids. Trimming shortened V by 3 bases and J by 3 bases, and 13 bases separated the two germline ends.

V is TRBV27 and J is TRBJ2-7, with 11 positions matching TRBD2. Trimming took 5 bases from V and 6 from J; bases not matched to a gene: 6. The CDR3 is 14 residues long. CDR1 and CDR2 from the germline V gene are MNHEY and SMNVEV (reference sequence). In nucleotides, the CDR3 is TGTGCCAGCAGTGGAATAGCGGGAGGGCTCGAGCAGTACTTC. This codes for CASSGIAGGLEQYF.

This chain links TRBV5-1 with TRBJ2-2; D is undetermined. V was clipped by 0 bases and J by 1 base, with 7 bases between them. Germline V gene lookup returns CDR1 SGHRS and CDR2 YFSETQ. This CDR3 has 15 residues. CDR3 nucleotides: TGCGCCAGCAGCTTGGCCGTGAAGAACACCGGGGAGCTGTTTTTT. Translated: CASSLAVKNTGELFF.

The chain couples TRBV7-8 to TRBJ1-1; D is undetermined. CDR3 length equals 15 residues. Per the germline V gene, CDR1 is SGHVS and CDR2 is FQNEAQ. V lost 3 bases and J lost 1, with 12 bases in between. The CDR3 protein is CASSLVSQKNTEAFF. CDR3 coding DNA: TGTGCCAGCAGCTTGGTGTCGCAGAAGAACACTGAAGCTTTCTTT.